This T cell receptor (beta chain) originates from a study of CD8 T cells in Susac syndrome. Overall study: Patients with Susac syndrome were, at the time of blood collection, therapy-naive, maintained on corticosteroids, or maintained on intravenous immunoglobulin alone.

RNA, at about 0.45 to 1 ug, was reverse transcribed with random hexamers. Using its own MiXCR run on the immunoSEQ multiplex PCR reads, TCRdb lists one record per CDR3 protein. The sample lists some 110,000 distinct CDR3 sequences; over 95% were seen once. The study, taken as a whole, reports: CD4+ T cell repertoires in Susac syndrome lacked clonal expansion.

A remark on this clonotype: Its antigen is still unknown.

Per germline, CDR1 MNHEY and CDR2 SVGAGI. V dropped 7 bases and J dropped 2 bases, with 8 bases sitting between them. This CDR3 comprises 12 residues. The genes are TRBV6-5 and TRBJ1-2, with D perhaps matching TRBD1 (5 bases). Material: CD4+ T cells from PBMCs. The sequence was obtained from a human donor with Susac syndrome. CDR3 DNA: TGTGCCAGCACCAGGGCCAACTATGGCTACACCTTC. This encodes CASTRANYGYTF.